These 26 T cell receptor beta chains share one sample of origin, sequenced in a study of early T cells in non-severe SARS-CoV-2 infection. One entry per CDR3 protein results from TCRdb running MiXCR on the 5' RACE reads. In the table there are around 62,000 distinct CDR3 sequences, 12% of which are singletons. Sequences were obtained from whole blood. These receptors were collected from an adult who was a healthcare worker with PCR-confirmed SARS-CoV-2 infection or an uninfected control (not recorded which).

Regarding this clonotype: A much larger clone sits a single nucleotide away, making a read error possible. The CDR3 carries no conserved terminal phenylalanine or tryptophan, so it likely arises from a read error. The J gene is TRBJ2-2, the V gene TRBV7-3; TRBD1 matches at 8 bases. This CDR3 has 17 residues. J was trimmed by 6 bases and V by 4 bases; bases with no gene match: 13. Per germline, CDR1 SGHTA and CDR2 FQGTGA. CDR3 sequence reads: CASSSNIGQGASGELFL. CDR3 DNA: TGTGCCAGCAGCTCCAATATCGGGCAGGGGGCCTCCGGGGAGCTGTTTTTA.

This clonotype showed up many times. This chain connects TRBV12-3 or TRBV12-4 to TRBJ2-3; the D gene is possibly TRBD2 (5 bases). The CDR3 has 15 residues. Trimming took off 7 bases at V and 4 bases at J, with 18 bases between the two ends. The CDR3 protein is CASKAEDFSADTQYF. The DNA of the CDR3 is TGTGCCAGCAAGGCCGAGGACTTTTCGGCAGATACGCAGTATTTT.

The sample holds many counts of this clonotype. The chain joins TRBV7-6 to TRBJ2-1, with TRBD2 matching 8 bases. The J segment lost 5 bases and the V segment lost 1 base, leaving 4 bases of the junction unmatched. Per the germline V gene, CDR1 is SGHVS and CDR2 is FNYEAQ. The CDR3 runs 15 residues. The CDR3 loop is CASSLGSGGHNEQFF. In DNA, the CDR3 is TGTGCCAGCAGCTTAGGGAGCGGGGGCCACAATGAGCAGTTCTTC.

This clonotype was seen more than once but under ten times. DNA of the CDR3: TGTGCCAGCAGCTTAGTTACGGGAGGGCCAACAGATACGCAGTATTTT. Its translation is CASSLVTGGPTDTQYF. The J gene is TRBJ2-3, the V gene TRBV7-9; the match to TRBD2 covers 8 bases. The CDR3 contains 16 residues. Per germline, CDR1 SEHNR and CDR2 FQNEAQ (reference sequence). V dropped 1 base and J dropped 3; count of bases not matched to a gene: 6. Using reference TRBV7-9 and TRBJ2-3 for the parts outside the CDR3, the full variable domain is DTGVSQNPRHKITKRGQNVTFRCDPISEHNRLYWYRQTLGQGPEFLTYFQNEAQLEKSRLLSDRFSAERPKGSFSTLEIQRTEQGDSAMYLCASSLVTGGPTDTQYFGPGTRLTVL.

This clonotype appeared many times. V gene TRBV28 combines with J gene TRBJ2-7; 7 bases align to TRBD2. V lost 6 bases to trimming and J lost 0 bases; unmatched junction nucleotides: 8. The CDR3 covers 15 residues. The germline gives CDR1 MDHEN, CDR2 SYDVKM. CDR3 DNA: TGTGCCAGCAGCTCCGCTAGCGGCGGCTCCTACGAGCAGTACTTC. Amino acid sequence: CASSSASGGSYEQYF.

At least ten counts were recorded for this clonotype. This rearrangement joins TRBV18 to TRBJ2-7, with D perhaps TRBD1 or TRBD2 (5 bases each). Germline V gene lookup returns CDR1 KGHSH and CDR2 LQKENI. This CDR3 region has 14 residues. Trimming pared 3 bases from V and 5 bases from J, leaving 14 bases between. CDR3 sequence (DNA): TGTGCCAGCTCACCCCAGGGAGAGGGCAACGAGCAGTACTTC. Residues: CASSPQGEGNEQYF.

This clonotype has at least ten counts. V gene TRBV24-1 combines with J gene TRBJ2-4; the match to TRBD1 covers 9 bases. The CDR3 is 14 amino acids. V lost 2 bases and J lost 9; bases outside the gene matches: 4. The germline V gene has CDR1 KGHDR and CDR2 SFDVKD. CDR3 bases: TGTGCCACCAGTGATTCGAGGACAGGGGTCATTCAGTACTTC. Protein: CATSDSRTGVIQYF.

This clonotype was counted many times. The V and J genes are TRBV7-3 and TRBJ2-2, with D uncertain. The CDR3 contains 14 residues. CDR1 SGHTA and CDR2 FQGTGA come from the germline V gene. Trimming removed 1 base at V and 6 bases at J, with 9 bases between. CDR3 in amino acids: CASSLNVIPGELFF. CDR3 DNA: TGTGCCAGCAGCTTAAATGTTATCCCCGGGGAGCTGTTTTTT.

The sample holds a few counts of this clonotype. V and J are TRBV28 and TRBJ2-1; 7 positions agree with TRBD2. The length of the CDR3 is 13 residues. Germline V gives CDR1 MDHEN, CDR2 SYDVKM. With 6 bases clipped from V and 5 bases from J, the junction kept 4 bases outside the gene matches. Written as DNA, the CDR3 is TGTGCCAGCAGGTTGGGACTAAACAATGAGCAGTTCTTC. Translating it yields CASRLGLNNEQFF.

The chain uses TRBV29-1 and TRBJ2-7, with D maybe TRBD2 (5 bases). Trimming took off 0 bases at V and 3 bases at J, with 6 bases between the two ends. Germline loops: CDR1 SQVTM, CDR2 ANQGSEA. This CDR3 comprises 12 residues. CDR3 sequence (DNA): TGCAGCGTTGAAGATCGGGACTACGAGCAGTACTTC. Protein product: CSVEDRDYEQYF.

The chain uses TRBV7-9 and TRBJ2-5; no clear D. This CDR3 has 14 residues. V lost 3 bases and J lost 5, with 13 bases in between. CDR1 is SEHNR, CDR2 FQNEAQ, per germline (reference sequence). CDR3 DNA sequence: TGTGCCAGCAGCTTCCCTCCGCAAACGGAGACCCAGTACTTC. Protein sequence: CASSFPPQTETQYF.

This clonotype was detected only a few times. The chain couples TRBV15 to TRBJ2-3, with 8 bases matching TRBD1. CDR3 length: 14 amino acids. Looked up from germline, CDR1 is LNHNV and CDR2 is YYDKDF (reference sequence). The trim removed 3 bases at V and 3 bases at J, leaving 2 bases unmatched. The CDR3 bases are TGTGCCACCAGCAGGACAGGGGTGACAGATACGCAGTATTTT. It yields the protein CATSRTGVTDTQYF.

V usage is TRBV28 and J usage is TRBJ1-2, with D possibly TRBD1 on 5 matching bases. V lost 2 bases and J lost 6, with 7 bases in between. The CDR3 has 12 amino acids. In germline, CDR1 is MDHEN, CDR2 SYDVKM. The CDR3 bases are TGTGCCAGCAGTTTACAGGGACATGGCTACACCTTC. It encodes CASSLQGHGYTF.

This clonotype was detected many times. This sequence joins TRBV7-9 and TRBJ1-2, with 9 bases lining up with TRBD1. CDR1 and CDR2 (germline): SEHNR, FQNEAQ (reference sequence). The trim removed 5 bases at V and 6 bases at J, leaving 4 bases unmatched. The CDR3 spans 13 residues. The CDR3 here is CASSLDRGDGYTF. In nucleotides, the CDR3 is TGTGCCAGCAGCCTGGACAGGGGAGATGGCTACACCTTC. The full variable domain, rest sourced from reference TRBV7-9 and TRBJ1-2, is DTGVSQNPRHKITKRGQNVTFRCDPISEHNRLYWYRQTLGQGPEFLTYFQNEAQLEKSRLLSDRFSAERPKGSFSTLEIQRTEQGDSAMYLCASSLDRGDGYTFGSGTRLTVV.

This clonotype was seen a few times. The chain has TRBV5-1 and TRBJ2-7; no clear D. Germline V gene data show CDR1 as SGHRS and CDR2 as YFSETQ. Deletions cut 0 bases from V and 2 bases from J, with 12 bases between. The CDR3 runs to 15 residues. DNA for the CDR3: TGCGCCAGCAGCTTGGTAGGGATACCGGCCTACGAGCAGTACTTC. Translation gives CASSLVGIPAYEQYF.

Many counts were recorded for this clonotype. The rearrangement uses TRBV10-3 and TRBJ2-5, with D uncertain. V gave up 4 bases and J gave up 4 bases, with 4 bases separating them. The CDR3 totals 11 residues. Germline lookup yields CDR1 ENHRY and CDR2 SYGVKD. CDR3 DNA: TGTGCCATCAGTGGCGGAGAGACCCAGTACTTC. It specifies CAISGGETQYF.

In its sample, this clonotype was seen many times. This chain connects TRBV21-1 to TRBJ2-2; the D call of TRBD2 is as the table states it, not checked on the DNA. TRBV21-1 is designated a pseudogene. The CDR3 is made up of 18 amino acids. The CDR3 loop reads CASSTRTSGASNTGELFF. CDR3 nucleotides: TGTGCCAGCAGCACAAGGACTAGCGGGGCATCGAACACCGGGGAGCTGTTTTTT.

This clonotype came up a few times. The junction departs from the called germline gene at one end, perhaps through a read error. The CDR3 bases are TGTGCCAGCAGCGTAGCTTGGACTAGCGGATACTACAATGCGCAGTTCTTC. Its protein product is CASSVAWTSGYYNAQFF. The V call is TRBV9, the J call TRBJ2-1; TRBD2 aligns across 10 bases. Germline V gives CDR1 SGDLS, CDR2 YYNGEE. The CDR3 is made up of 17 amino acids.

V and J are TRBV29-1 and TRBJ2-7; a weak D match, TRBD1 (6 bases). The germline V gene encodes CDR1 SQVTM and CDR2 ANQGSEA. Trimming cost V 5 bases and J 0 bases, with 14 bases left between them. This CDR3 has 14 amino acids. This CDR3 is CSVFTGHSSYEQYF. In nucleotides, the CDR3 is TGCAGCGTTTTCACAGGGCACAGCTCCTACGAGCAGTACTTC.

CDR3 protein: CASSLSGHRYNEQFF. CDR3 nucleotide sequence: TGTGCCAGCAGTTTATCGGGACATCGCTACAATGAGCAGTTCTTC. The chain has TRBV28 and TRBJ2-1, with D possibly matching TRBD1 (6 bases). The CDR3 length is 15 residues. The V end lost 1 base, the J end lost 3 bases, and 10 bases lay between the germline ends. Germline V lookup: CDR1 MDHEN, CDR2 SYDVKM.

The chain recombines TRBV27 with TRBJ2-2; 7 bases align to TRBD1. Germline V lookup: CDR1 MNHEY, CDR2 SMNVEV (reference sequence). This CDR3 comprises 14 residues. Trimming cost V 7 bases and J 6 bases; bases outside gene matches: 8. This CDR3 is CASKVPGGAGELFF. Here the CDR3 DNA reads TGTGCCAGCAAAGTCCCAGGGGGTGCCGGGGAGCTGTTTTTT.

The chain carries TRBV20-1 and TRBJ2-7; 8 bases align to TRBD2. V lost 3 bases and J lost 5; bases outside the gene matches: 9. In germline, CDR1 is DFQATT, CDR2 SNEGSKA (reference sequence). The CDR3 has 14 residues. The CDR3 region is CSASSGSVFDEQYF. For the CDR3, the DNA is TGCAGTGCTAGCAGCGGGAGTGTTTTTGACGAGCAGTACTTC.

This clonotype appeared a few times. DNA for the CDR3: TGTGCCAGCAGCCTCGGACTTGGGTATACGGGGGAGCAGTACTTC. Translating gives CASSLGLGYTGEQYF. The chain combines TRBV2 with TRBJ2-7; D may be TRBD2 (5 bases). V lost 6 bases and J 7 bases, leaving 22 bases between the germline ends. Germline values: CDR1 SNHLY, CDR2 FYNNEI. The CDR3 loop spans 15 amino acids.

This clonotype was detected a few times. This chain connects TRBV7-9 to TRBJ1-1; D uncertain. Germline values: CDR1 SEHNR, CDR2 FQNEAQ (reference sequence). Between the trimmed V and J ends, which lost 4 bases and 2 bases, there was a span of 11 bases. CDR3 length: 14 residues. The CDR3: CASSYGLANTEAFF. The DNA of the CDR3 is TGTGCCAGCAGCTACGGGTTAGCTAACACTGAAGCTTTCTTT.

This clonotype was observed at least ten times. The rearrangement links TRBV11-2 to TRBJ2-3, with TRBD2 matching over 9 bases. The CDR3 has 18 amino acids. V gave up 1 base and J gave up 4 bases; unmatched junction bases: 12. Germline assignment: CDR1 SGHAT and CDR2 FQNNGV. CDR3 nucleotides: TGTGCCAGCAGCTTAGGGGATACTAGCGGGCCCCTAGCAGATACGCAGTATTTT. Its translation: CASSLGDTSGPLADTQYF.

The rearrangement joins TRBV28 to TRBJ2-6; D may correspond to TRBD1 or TRBD2 (5 bases each). CDR1 and CDR2 (germline): MDHEN, SYDVKM. The CDR3 covers 14 residues. With 8 bases removed from V and 0 bases from J, the gap between germline ends came to 8 bases. The CDR3 is CASGTNSGANVLTF. Here the CDR3 DNA reads TGTGCCAGCGGGACCAACTCTGGGGCCAACGTCCTGACTTTC. Full variable domain (remainder filled in from reference TRBV28 and TRBJ2-6): DVKVTQSSRYLVKRTGEKVFLECVQDMDHENMFWYRQDPGLGLRLIYFSYDVKMKEKGDIPEGYSVSREKKERFSLILESASTNQTSMYLCASGTNSGANVLTFGAGSRLTVL.